This T cell receptor beta chain emerged from a study of T cell responses to AZD1222 COVID-19 vaccine. Study-wide points: A rise in Spike-specific TCR breadth and depth followed two AZD1222 doses. Baseline seropositivity characterized only a handful of AZD1222 recipients. White British ancestry dominated among donors, who included more females, and clonal diversity was possibly underestimated. Sampling that yielded the repertoires occurred only after the peak T cell response.

Assay: immunoSEQ multiplex PCR; the TCRdb copy retains only in-frame clones and omits some. The sample yields 130,000 to 150,000 clones, approximately 88% seen once. Germline V gene data show CDR1 as SGHNT and CDR2 as YENEEA. This CDR3 is built from 13 residues. In its sample, this clone was seen once. What it recognizes is unknown. A read error may produce the germline difference seen at one junction end. V gene TRBV11-3 combines with J gene TRBJ1-3; no definite D call. The sample here was peripheral blood, taken 28 days after the second dose of the MenACWY control vaccine. The clonotype originates from an adult who received the MenACWY meningococcal vaccine as a control. The CDR3 loop reads CASSLEIGNTIYF. The CDR3 DNA sequence: TGTGCCAGCAGCCTAGAAATTGGAAACACCATATATTTT.